The 10 T cell receptor beta chains in this list originate from one sample, sequenced in a study of T-cell memory formation after mild COVID-19. MiXCR, applied by TCRdb to the 5' RACE reads, yields one record per CDR3 protein. This table holds more than 250,000 distinct CDR3 sequences, roughly 15% found once. Sequenced input: PBMCs or a T cell subset sorted from them (not recorded which). These TCRs come from a man younger than 30 who had mild COVID-19 (a few samples of this study predate the infection). Cell type and time point are not known.

The chain uses TRBV20-1 and TRBJ1-1; no definite D call. The V end lost 5 bases, the J end lost 6 bases, and 16 bases lay between the germline ends. The CDR3 loop spans 13 amino acids. Germline values: CDR1 DFQATT, CDR2 SNEGSKA (reference sequence). CDR3 protein: CSAGLGSRAEAFF. CDR3 nucleotide sequence: TGCAGTGCTGGGTTAGGGAGTCGAGCTGAAGCTTTCTTT.

The CDR3 nucleotides are TGTGCCAGCAGCTTAGCTTGGGGCGAGGGGCTAGTGACTGAAGCTTTCTTT. This sequence encodes CASSLAWGEGLVTEAFF. The chain has TRBV7-8 and TRBJ1-1, with D possibly matching TRBD1 (5 bases). V lost 0 bases and J 5 bases, leaving 19 bases between the germline ends. CDR3 size: 17 residues. Germline V CDR1 and CDR2: SGHVS, FQNEAQ.

This clonotype was observed many times. The rearrangement links TRBV7-8 to TRBJ2-3, with D uncertain. The V end was cut by 5 bases, the J end by 6 bases, with 9 bases between. This CDR3 comprises 12 residues. Germline values: CDR1 SGHVS, CDR2 FQNEAQ. The CDR3 reads CASSPRLDTQYF. In DNA form, the CDR3 reads TGTGCCAGCAGCCCGAGATTGGATACGCAGTATTTT.

The gene calls are TRBV29-1 and TRBJ2-3, with 13 nucleotides matching TRBD2. Unmatched junction bases numbered 20, after V lost 1 base and J lost 10 bases. CDR3 length equals 19 residues. Germline V gene sequence: CDR1 SQVTM, CDR2 ANQGSEA. As DNA, the CDR3 is TGCAGCGTTGAAGCCACCTTGTCCCGAACTAGCGGGGGGGCCCTTTCGCAGTATTTT. Amino acid sequence: CSVEATLSRTSGGALSQYF.

The gene calls are TRBV5-1 and TRBJ2-5; D remains ambiguous. The CDR3 is 15 residues long. Germline V gives CDR1 SGHRS, CDR2 YFSETQ. Between the trimmed V and J ends, which lost 4 bases and 5 bases, there was a span of 18 bases. The CDR3 sequence: CASSPGGPLTETQYF. Written as DNA, the CDR3 is TGCGCCAGCAGCCCAGGCGGACCATTGACGGAGACCCAGTACTTC.

CDR3 bases: TGTGCCAGCAGTGGGACTACCCACACAGATACGCAGTATTTT. Protein product: CASSGTTHTDTQYF. The chain couples TRBV12-3 or TRBV12-4 to TRBJ2-3; TRBD2 agrees at 7 bases. The CDR3 runs to 14 residues. V was clipped by 5 bases and J by 2 bases; unmatched bases: 4.

This clonotype was counted ten times or more. The chain uses TRBV3-1 and TRBJ2-3, with 8 bases fitting TRBD2. The CDR3 totals 13 residues. The V gene's germline CDR1 is LGHDT and CDR2 YNNKEL (reference sequence). Germline trimming cut 8 bases from V and 6 bases from J; bases unmatched to any gene: 7. The CDR3: CASQPGGRDTQYF. CDR3 in DNA: TGTGCCAGCCAACCGGGGGGGCGTGATACGCAGTATTTT.

V gene TRBV7-9 combines with J gene TRBJ2-7, with D possibly TRBD2 on 6 matching bases. The CDR3 has 14 residues. CDR1 SEHNR and CDR2 FQNEAQ come from the germline V gene (reference sequence). The V and J ends lost 3 bases and 1 base respectively, with 10 bases between them. CDR3 sequence: CASSFAAGSYEQYV. CDR3 nucleotide sequence: TGTGCCAGCAGCTTCGCGGCGGGGTCCTACGAGCAGTACGTC.

This clonotype was observed a handful of times. DNA of the CDR3: TGTGCCAGCAGCTTAATGGGGCTGAACACTGAAGCTTTCTTT. Its translation: CASSLMGLNTEAFF. The chain is built from TRBV7-9 and TRBJ1-1; TRBD1 might be the D (5 bases). The CDR3 contains 14 residues. V was clipped by 2 bases and J by 0 bases, with 7 bases between them. Germline V gene lookup returns CDR1 SEHNR and CDR2 FQNEAQ (reference sequence).

J is TRBJ2-1 and V is TRBV4-3; D unclear. The CDR3 is made up of 13 amino acids. The germline V and J ends were trimmed by 1 base and 9 bases, with 10 bases remaining between them. The germline gives CDR1 LGHNA, CDR2 YSLEER. CDR3 DNA sequence: TGCGCCAGCAGCCAAGTAGGCTTTCGTGAGCAGTTCTTC. This encodes CASSQVGFREQFF.